This TCR beta chain was captured in a study of blood T cell repertoires in COVID-19. In the original workflow: Nucleated cell number was recorded as an estimate derived from reference gene primer amplification. Profiled with immunoSEQ multiplex PCR; TCRdb holds only in-frame clones, not every one. Clonal size and the V and J genes are those of that table, whereas D and trimming came from the DNA. The data contain some 160,000 clones, around 83% of them singletons. CDR1 and CDR2 (germline): SGHTA, FQGTGA. The CDR3 covers 14 residues. Trimming removed 5 bases from V and 5 bases from J; junction bases left unmatched: 5.

The sample taken for sequencing was peripheral blood. The gene calls are TRBV7-3 and TRBJ2-5; 10 bases map to TRBD2. The sequence was collected from an older woman who had recovered from COVID-19. The CDR3 protein is CASSPSGSWETQYF. CDR3 coding DNA: TGTGCCAGCAGCCCTAGCGGGAGTTGGGAGACCCAGTACTTC. Full variable domain (missing parts from reference TRBV7-3 and TRBJ2-5): GAGVSQTPSNKVTEKGKYVELRCDPISGHTALYWYRQSLGQGPEFLIYFQGTGAADDSGLPNDRFFAVRPEGSVSTLKIQRTERGDSAVYLCASSPSGSWETQYFGPGTRLLVL.